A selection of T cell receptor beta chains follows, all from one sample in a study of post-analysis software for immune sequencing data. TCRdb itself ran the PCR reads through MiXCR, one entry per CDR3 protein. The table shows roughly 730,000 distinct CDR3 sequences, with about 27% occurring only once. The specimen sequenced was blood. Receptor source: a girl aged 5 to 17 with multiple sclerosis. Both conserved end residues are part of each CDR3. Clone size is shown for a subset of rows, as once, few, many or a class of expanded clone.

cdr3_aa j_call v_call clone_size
CASSPGVGAGATETQYF TRBJ2-5 TRBV5-5 -
CSVAVGGGETQYF TRBJ2-5 TRBV29-1 few
CASARNRGGTQYF TRBJ2-5 TRBV9 few
CASSLRGDKNSPLHF TRBJ1-6 TRBV12-3/TRBV12-4 -
CASSLMREQFF TRBJ2-1 TRBV21-1 few
CSARDSWGGEQFF TRBJ2-1 TRBV20-1 few
CSPQSDWGNEQYF TRBJ2-5 TRBV20-1 few
CASSRPAPGPLHF TRBJ1-6 TRBV27 -
CASSFFEGQQETQYF TRBJ2-5 TRBV28 -
CASQGIPDTQYF TRBJ2-3 TRBV5-5 few
CASSPWGGRETQYF TRBJ2-5 TRBV11-2 few
CASSVAGFTEAFF TRBJ1-1 TRBV9 few
CASSDRENTEAFF TRBJ1-1 TRBV2 -
CASSEYGGVNEQFF TRBJ2-1 TRBV25-1 few
CASSWGSRSEQYF - TRBV7-8 -
CASSYGSGRIIRETQYF TRBJ2-5 TRBV6-5 many
CASTGGYTDTQYF TRBJ2-3 TRBV6-5 -
CASSLPGTARQPQHF TRBJ1-5 TRBV28 few
CASSLVSGDQPQHF TRBJ1-5 TRBV5-1 few
CASSPRADEQFF TRBJ2-1 TRBV3-1 -
CASSDPGWNEQFF TRBJ2-1 TRBV7-9 few
CASSLVGGNNYGYTF TRBJ1-2 TRBV5-1 -
CSARTIAGTGETQYF TRBJ2-5 TRBV20-1 -
CASSPHLTGQVWNEQFF TRBJ2-1 TRBV5-1 few
CSAIYRVPSTDTQYF TRBJ2-3 TRBV20-1 once
CASSIAGGTNNEQFF TRBJ2-1 TRBV12-3/TRBV12-4 -
CASSYANYGYTF TRBJ1-2 TRBV5-1 -
CASSSSGTSGTEQFF TRBJ2-1 TRBV7-2 few
CASSLRLGYNEQFF TRBJ2-1 TRBV5-1 -
CASKGLAGAVGEQYF TRBJ2-7 TRBV6-5 -
CAISERYEQYF TRBJ2-7 TRBV10-3 many
CIASGGPEQFF TRBJ2-1 TRBV20-1 -
CASSPVRFAGGEQFF TRBJ2-1 TRBV4-3 few
CATSDVTSGSSYNEQFF TRBJ2-1 TRBV24-1 many
CASSFRLAGDQSSYNEQFF TRBJ2-1 TRBV7-2 few
CASRFYNEQFF TRBJ2-1 TRBV7-2 once
CSARIGMDEQFF TRBJ2-1 TRBV20-1 many
CASSQDFDSLHGELFF TRBJ2-2 TRBV4-3 -
CASSFSSGPYEQYF TRBJ2-7 TRBV27 few
CASSVASGNLISEQYF TRBJ2-7 TRBV9 -
CASSLRTGADEQFF TRBJ2-1 TRBV9 -